This T cell receptor (beta chain) stems from a study of cytomegalovirus exposure and HLA in healthy donors. The overall study: The use of the same platform for the 90 to 150 validation repertoires and the 550 to 850 first-cohort repertoires was reported by a later analysis. Whole-study findings and limits: Across donors, most TCRs were seen rarely, yet some public ones were widespread. Overall, roughly 170 TCR beta chains were annotated as cytomegalovirus-associated.

The roughly 120-subject validation cohort, separate from the 666-subject first cohort, included the donors. Note on this clone: The antigen remains unidentified.

The data were produced by immunoSEQ multiplex PCR, yet TCRdb's version contains in-frame clones alone and is incomplete. The sample lists 60,000 to 65,000 clones, 90% to 96% occurring once. V lost 7 bases to trimming and J lost 4 bases; unmatched junction nucleotides: 8. The CDR3 contains 15 residues. Per the germline V gene, CDR1 is LNHDA and CDR2 is SQIVND (reference sequence). Input material: PBMCs. The receptor was isolated from a woman younger than 30 in good health and CMV-seronegative. The V gene is TRBV19, the J gene TRBJ2-1; TRBD1 matches at 9 bases. CDR3 sequence (DNA): TGTGCCAGTACCCCGGGACAGGGATCTTACAATGAGCAGTTCTTC. As protein: CASTPGQGSYNEQFF.